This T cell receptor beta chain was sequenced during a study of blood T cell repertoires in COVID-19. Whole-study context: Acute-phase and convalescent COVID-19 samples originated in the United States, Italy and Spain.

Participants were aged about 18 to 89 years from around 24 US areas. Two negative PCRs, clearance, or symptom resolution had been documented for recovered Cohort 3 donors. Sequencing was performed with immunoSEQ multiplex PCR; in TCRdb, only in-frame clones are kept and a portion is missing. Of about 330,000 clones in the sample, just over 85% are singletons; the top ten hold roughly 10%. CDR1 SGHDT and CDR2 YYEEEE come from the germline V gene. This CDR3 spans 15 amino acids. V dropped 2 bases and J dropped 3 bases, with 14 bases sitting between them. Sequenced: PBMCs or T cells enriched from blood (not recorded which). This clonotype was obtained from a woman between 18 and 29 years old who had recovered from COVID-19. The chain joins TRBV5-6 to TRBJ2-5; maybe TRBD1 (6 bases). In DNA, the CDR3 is TGTGCCAGCAGCTTCGCCCGAACAGGGAAAGAGACCCAGTACTTC. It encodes CASSFARTGKETQYF.